The rows below give T cell receptor beta chains drawn from one sample of a study of T cells in Graves' hyperthyroidism and ophthalmopathy. TCRdb processed the multiplex PCR reads anew with MiXCR; each CDR3 protein has one entry. The repertoire includes almost 500,000 distinct CDR3 sequences, approximately 22% of them detected once, and around 54% sits in the top ten. Sequencing was performed on blood. The receptors shown here come from a woman aged 70 to 79 with Graves' ophthalmopathy. Both conserved end residues are part of each CDR3. Fields, in order: clone size, D gene, J gene, V gene, CDR3 DNA, CDR3 protein. D genes are given only for firm matches. Only part of the rows carry a size: once, few, many, or a class if the clone is expanded.

size: many
D: TRBD2
J: TRBJ2-7
V: TRBV11-2
DNA: TGTGCCAGCCGGACTAGCGGGAGCTCCTACGAGCAGTACTTC
CDR3: CASRTSGSSYEQYF

size: .
D: .
J: TRBJ2-1
V: TRBV24-1
DNA: TGTGCCACCAGTGATCCGACGGTTTACAATGAGCAGTTCTTC
CDR3: CATSDPTVYNEQFF

size: .
D: TRBD2
J: TRBJ2-3
V: TRBV5-1
DNA: TGCGCCAGCGGAATAGCGGGGAACACAGATACGCAGTATTTT
CDR3: CASGIAGNTDTQYF

size: .
D: TRBD1
J: TRBJ1-2
V: TRBV28
DNA: TGTGCCAGCAGTTGGGACAGGGGATATGATGGCTACACCTTC
CDR3: CASSWDRGYDGYTF

size: .
D: .
J: TRBJ1-4
V: TRBV12-3/TRBV12-4
DNA: TGTGTCAGCAGTGACACTGGGGGCGCGTATGAAAAACTGTTTTTT
CDR3: CVSSDTGGAYEKLFF

size: .
D: .
J: TRBJ2-3
V: TRBV7-9
DNA: TGTGCCAGCAGCTTAGCGCTTTTCCCCCGGGCGCAGTATTTT
CDR3: CASSLALFPRAQYF

size: many
D: TRBD1
J: TRBJ2-1
V: TRBV24-1
DNA: TGTGCCACCAGTGAGGCCGGGACAGGGGGCAATGAGCAGTTCTTC
CDR3: CATSEAGTGGNEQFF

size: .
D: TRBD1
J: TRBJ2-3
V: TRBV7-9
DNA: TGTGCCAGCAGCTGGTACAGGGGGAGTGATACGCTGTATTTT
CDR3: CASSWYRGSDTLYF

size: many
D: .
J: TRBJ1-5
V: TRBV19
DNA: TGTGCCAGTAGTACGACAGCTAGCAATCAGCCCCAGCATTTT
CDR3: CASSTTASNQPQHF

size: few
D: TRBD1
J: TRBJ1-6
V: TRBV6-4
DNA: TGTGCCAGCGCCCGGACAGGAGCTAATTCACCCCTCCACTTT
CDR3: CASARTGANSPLHF

size: .
D: .
J: TRBJ1-1
V: TRBV25-1
DNA: TGTGCCAGCAGTCCGGACACCTCAACTGCGGCCACTGAAGCTTTCTTT
CDR3: CASSPDTSTAATEAFF

size: .
D: TRBD1
J: TRBJ2-5
V: TRBV7-2
DNA: TGTGCCAGCAGCTTAGTTGGGGGACAGGGGGAGACCCAGTACTTC
CDR3: CASSLVGGQGETQYF

size: few
D: .
J: TRBJ2-3
V: TRBV5-5
DNA: TGTGCCAGCAGCTTGGCCAAACAGGGCCTGTCGGATACGCAGTATTTT
CDR3: CASSLAKQGLSDTQYF

size: .
D: .
J: TRBJ1-2
V: TRBV7-8
DNA: TGTGCCAGCAGCCTGTACTTGGGACGGCGATCTACGGGCTACACCTTC
CDR3: CASSLYLGRRSTGYTF

size: .
D: .
J: TRBJ2-3
V: TRBV6-4
DNA: TGTGCCAGCAGCTACTTCCGGGGAGATACGCAGTATTTT
CDR3: CASSYFRGDTQYF

size: .
D: .
J: TRBJ2-5
V: TRBV5-1
DNA: TGCGCCAGCAGCTTGGCCACTGGCAGACAAGAGACCCAGTACTTC
CDR3: CASSLATGRQETQYF

size: .
D: .
J: TRBJ2-1
V: TRBV30
DNA: TGTGCCTGGAGGGTAATCGGGGCGGGAGAGCAGTTCTTC
CDR3: CAWRVIGAGEQFF

size: few
D: TRBD1
J: TRBJ1-4
V: TRBV5-1
DNA: TGCGCCAGCAGCTTACGGACAGGGGGCGGTGAAAAACTGTTTTTT
CDR3: CASSLRTGGGEKLFF

size: many
D: .
J: TRBJ1-3
V: TRBV12-3/TRBV12-4
DNA: TGTGCCAGCATCCCTGACTATTTTGGAAACACCATATATTTT
CDR3: CASIPDYFGNTIYF

size: .
D: .
J: TRBJ1-2
V: TRBV20-1
DNA: TGCAGTGCTCACCTCCCGGGGCGCTATGGCTACACCTTC
CDR3: CSAHLPGRYGYTF

size: few
D: .
J: TRBJ2-1
V: TRBV9
DNA: TGTGCCAGCAGCGGTGGGGCAAACTCCTACAATGAGCAGTTCTTC
CDR3: CASSGGANSYNEQFF

size: many
D: TRBD1
J: TRBJ1-5
V: TRBV24-1
DNA: TGTGCCACCAGTGAAGCCAGGACAGGGGGCGTTCAGCCCCAGCATTTT
CDR3: CATSEARTGGVQPQHF

size: .
D: TRBD2
J: TRBJ2-3
V: TRBV7-9
DNA: TGTGCCAGCAGCCACGGGACTAGCGGGGGGACAGATACGCAGTATTTT
CDR3: CASSHGTSGGTDTQYF

size: few
D: .
J: TRBJ1-1
V: TRBV6-2/TRBV6-3
DNA: TGTGCCAGCAGGGAGGCAGGGATTGAAGCTTTCTTT
CDR3: CASREAGIEAFF

size: many
D: .
J: TRBJ2-3
V: TRBV11-2
DNA: TGTGCCAGCAGCTTAGATCTCAAAGATACGCAGTATTTT
CDR3: CASSLDLKDTQYF

size: many
D: .
J: TRBJ1-1
V: TRBV28
DNA: TGTGCCAGCAGTACCCCTCAATACATGAACACTGAAGCTTTCTTT
CDR3: CASSTPQYMNTEAFF

size: many
D: TRBD2
J: TRBJ2-1
V: TRBV7-2
DNA: TGTGCCAGCAGCCTAAGGACTAGCGGGAGGCCTGGGAATGAGCAGTTCTTC
CDR3: CASSLRTSGRPGNEQFF

size: .
D: TRBD1
J: TRBJ2-5
V: TRBV18
DNA: TGTGCCAGCTCACTGGACAGGGGCGAAGAGACCCAGTACTTC
CDR3: CASSLDRGEETQYF

size: .
D: .
J: TRBJ2-1
V: TRBV9
DNA: TGTGCCAGCAGCGTATCGTGGGTCGGGGATGAGCAGTTCTTC
CDR3: CASSVSWVGDEQFF

size: .
D: .
J: TRBJ2-3
V: TRBV7-3
DNA: TGTGCCAGCAACAACGGGACTCATACGGATACGCAGTATTTT
CDR3: CASNNGTHTDTQYF

size: many
D: .
J: TRBJ2-3
V: TRBV11-2
DNA: TGTGCCAGCAGCCTAGGTCGGGGAGATACGCAGTATTTT
CDR3: CASSLGRGDTQYF

size: few
D: TRBD1
J: TRBJ2-3
V: TRBV2
DNA: TGTGCCAGCAGGCCCCAGATCCGGACAGGGGATGCAGATACGCAGTATTTT
CDR3: CASRPQIRTGDADTQYF

size: few
D: .
J: TRBJ2-1
V: TRBV7-2
DNA: TGTGCCAGCAGTTCCTCGCCCCCCGCTAAGGTAGAGCAGTTCTTC
CDR3: CASSSSPPAKVEQFF

size: many
D: TRBD1
J: TRBJ1-5
V: TRBV12-3/TRBV12-4
DNA: TGTGCCAGCAGTTACGGGACAGGGCATCAGCCCCAGCATTTT
CDR3: CASSYGTGHQPQHF

size: many
D: TRBD1
J: TRBJ2-7
V: TRBV28
DNA: TGTGCCAGCAGGACATATTTGGGACAGGGGGCGTACGAGCAGTACTTC
CDR3: CASRTYLGQGAYEQYF

size: few
D: .
J: TRBJ2-4
V: TRBV16
DNA: TGTGCCAGTAGTGTAAATCAGGTCGGTTGGGACATTCAGTACTTC
CDR3: CASSVNQVGWDIQYF

size: few
D: TRBD2
J: TRBJ2-3
V: TRBV5-8
DNA: TGTGCCAGCAGCTTCTCGGCGGGAGGCCCCGAAGATACGCAGTATTTT
CDR3: CASSFSAGGPEDTQYF

size: .
D: TRBD2
J: TRBJ2-3
V: TRBV7-2
DNA: TGTGCCAGCAGCGCCACTAGCGGGAGGGGCCGGGGGACGCAGTATTTT
CDR3: CASSATSGRGRGTQYF

size: .
D: TRBD1
J: TRBJ2-1
V: TRBV5-4
DNA: TGTGCCAGCAGCTGGACAGGGGGCGACAATGAGCAGTTCTTC
CDR3: CASSWTGGDNEQFF

size: .
D: TRBD1
J: TRBJ1-4
V: TRBV18
DNA: TGTGCCAGCTCACCTCGGGGCACACAGGGGAGCGAAAAACTGTTTTTT
CDR3: CASSPRGTQGSEKLFF

size: .
D: TRBD2
J: TRBJ2-7
V: TRBV30
DNA: TGTGCCTGGGGGAGGGCCGTCTACGAGCAGTACTTC
CDR3: CAWGRAVYEQYF

size: .
D: TRBD2
J: TRBJ2-1
V: TRBV5-1
DNA: TGCGCCAGCAGCTTGGATCCTAGCGGGAGGGCCTACAATGAGCAGTTCTTC
CDR3: CASSLDPSGRAYNEQFF

size: .
D: TRBD2
J: TRBJ2-1
V: TRBV24-1
DNA: TGTGCCACCAGTGACAGACTAGCGGGGTCTCATGAGCAGTTCTTC
CDR3: CATSDRLAGSHEQFF

size: few
D: TRBD2
J: TRBJ2-7
V: TRBV7-2
DNA: TGTGCCAGCAGCTCCGGGGGGGCTCTGACTGGCTACGAGCAGTACTTC
CDR3: CASSSGGALTGYEQYF

size: .
D: .
J: TRBJ1-1
V: TRBV10-3
DNA: TGTGCCATCAGTGGGGGGACGGCCTCTGAGGCTTTCTTT
CDR3: CAISGGTASEAFF

size: few
D: TRBD2
J: TRBJ2-3
V: TRBV7-2
DNA: TGTGCCAGCAGCTTAAGGACTAGCGGGAGGACATCAGATACGCAGTATTTT
CDR3: CASSLRTSGRTSDTQYF

size: .
D: .
J: TRBJ2-3
V: TRBV3-1
DNA: TGTGCCAGCAGCCAAGTTGGCTTAGGTCCAGATACGCAGTATTTT
CDR3: CASSQVGLGPDTQYF

size: .
D: .
J: TRBJ2-1
V: TRBV6-1
DNA: TGTGCCAGCAGTGGGACAGGGAGGGGTGAGCAGTTCTTC
CDR3: CASSGTGRGEQFF

size: many
D: TRBD2
J: TRBJ2-7
V: TRBV12-3/TRBV12-4
DNA: TGTGCCAGCAGTTTATCGACTAGCGTCTACGAGCAGTACTTC
CDR3: CASSLSTSVYEQYF

size: .
D: .
J: TRBJ2-3
V: TRBV6-1
DNA: TGTGCCAGCACGCTAGCGACTAGCACAGATACGCAGTATTTT
CDR3: CASTLATSTDTQYF

size: many
D: .
J: TRBJ2-2
V: TRBV2
DNA: TGTGCCACCCTTCCCGGGACGGTGAACACCGGGGAGCTGTTTTTT
CDR3: CATLPGTVNTGELFF

size: .
D: .
J: TRBJ1-2
V: TRBV7-9
DNA: TGTGCCAGCAGCTCGGGGGGGTCGAGGGTCTATGGCTACACCTTC
CDR3: CASSSGGSRVYGYTF

size: many
D: .
J: TRBJ2-7
V: TRBV12-3/TRBV12-4
DNA: TGTGCCAGCAGTACCTACTACGAGCAGTACTTC
CDR3: CASSTYYEQYF

size: .
D: TRBD2
J: TRBJ2-5
V: TRBV20-1
DNA: TGCAGTGCTAGAAGACTAGCGGGAGTGGAGACCCAGTACTTC
CDR3: CSARRLAGVETQYF

size: .
D: TRBD2
J: TRBJ2-3
V: TRBV7-9
DNA: TGTGCCAGCAGCTCAGGACTAGCGACTAGCACAGATACGCAGTATTTT
CDR3: CASSSGLATSTDTQYF

size: .
D: TRBD2
J: TRBJ2-5
V: TRBV9
DNA: TGTGCCAGCGGCGGGAGGGCCTTGGAGACCCAGTACTTC
CDR3: CASGGRALETQYF